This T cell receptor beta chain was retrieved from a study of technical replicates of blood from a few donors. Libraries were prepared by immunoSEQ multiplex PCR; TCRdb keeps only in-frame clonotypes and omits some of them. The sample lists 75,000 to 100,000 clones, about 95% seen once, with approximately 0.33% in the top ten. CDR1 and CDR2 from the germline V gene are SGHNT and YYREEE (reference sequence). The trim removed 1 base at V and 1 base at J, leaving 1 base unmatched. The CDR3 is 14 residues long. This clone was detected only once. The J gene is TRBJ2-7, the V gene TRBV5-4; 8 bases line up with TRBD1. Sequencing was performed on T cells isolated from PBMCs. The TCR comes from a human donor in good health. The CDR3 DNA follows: TGTGCCAGCAGCTTGAGGACAGGGTCCTACGAGCAGTACTTC. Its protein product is CASSLRTGSYEQYF.